This TCR beta chain is drawn from a study of blood T cell repertoires in COVID-19. On the study more broadly: Sites in the United States, Italy and Spain provided acute and convalescent COVID-19 samples. From T cells, B-cell-depleted T cells, or PBMCs came the material, which was cDNA or gDNA.

In the original analysis: For nucleated cells, counts were estimated from reference gene primer amplification. This table comes from immunoSEQ multiplex PCR, and its TCRdb copy is limited to in-frame clones, with some not included. The V and J calls and clone size were taken over from that table, and D and trimming were inferred from the DNA. Of about 120,000 clones in the sample, 88% are singletons; the top ten hold over 1%. There are a few counts of this clone. This TCR derives from a woman over 75 with acute or convalescent COVID-19. Sequenced: peripheral blood.

The DNA for the CDR3 is TGCGCCAGCAGCTTAGAGGACAGGGGCGTCGAGCAGTACTTC. Translation: CASSLEDRGVEQYF. V gene TRBV5-1 combines with J gene TRBJ2-7, with 9 bases lining up with TRBD1. The V segment lost 2 bases and the J segment 6 bases; nucleotides outside the gene matches: 6. In germline, CDR1 is SGHRS, CDR2 YFSETQ. The CDR3 spans 14 residues.